The rows below give T cell receptor beta chains drawn from one sample of a study of shared clonotypes between healthy human individuals. Measured with immunoSEQ multiplex PCR; TCRdb has only the in-frame clones, and not every one. This repertoire shows 2 million to 2.5 million clones, roughly 93% found once; its top ten account for about 0.41%. Sequencing was performed on naive CD4+ T cells from PBMCs. These receptors originate from a man aged 18 to 29 in good health. Some clones in this sample may be carry-over from other donors' samples. CDR3s include the opening cysteine and the closing phenylalanine or tryptophan. A D gene is named only where the DNA matches it firmly. Only part of the rows carry a size: once, few, many, or a class if the clone is expanded.

d_gene: NA
abundance: NA
j_gene: TRBJ2-7
v_gene: TRBV2
CDR3nt: TGTGCCAGCAGGTTCTTAGGACAGAGCTCCTACGAGCAGTACTTC
CDR3aa: CASRFLGQSSYEQYF

d_gene: NA
abundance: NA
j_gene: TRBJ1-5
v_gene: TRBV27
CDR3nt: TGTGCCAGCAGTTTAGGCCGGGGGGCTCAGCCCCAGCATTTT
CDR3aa: CASSLGRGAQPQHF

d_gene: NA
abundance: NA
j_gene: TRBJ2-7
v_gene: TRBV5-8
CDR3nt: TGTGCCAGCTGCCCCAAGGGGACTTTAGCTCTCGAGCAGTACTTC
CDR3aa: CASCPKGTLALEQYF

d_gene: NA
abundance: NA
j_gene: TRBJ1-1
v_gene: TRBV5-1
CDR3nt: TGCGCCAGCAGCGAGGTGGGGGGCTGGACTGAAGCTTTCTTT
CDR3aa: CASSEVGGWTEAFF

d_gene: NA
abundance: NA
j_gene: TRBJ2-7
v_gene: TRBV5-4
CDR3nt: TGTGCCAGCAGCTTGGACCGACGGGGCTACGAGCAGTACTTC
CDR3aa: CASSLDRRGYEQYF

d_gene: NA
abundance: NA
j_gene: TRBJ2-7
v_gene: TRBV7-2
CDR3nt: TGTGCCAGCAGCCCCCCGTCTTACGAGCAGTACTTC
CDR3aa: CASSPPSYEQYF

d_gene: TRBD2
abundance: NA
j_gene: TRBJ2-5
v_gene: TRBV28
CDR3nt: TGTGCCAGTTTAGCGGGAGGAGAGACCCAGTACTTC
CDR3aa: CASLAGGETQYF

d_gene: NA
abundance: NA
j_gene: TRBJ2-2
v_gene: TRBV7-3
CDR3nt: TGTGCCAGCAGCTCGCCAGGATCAAACACCGGGGAGCTGTTTTTT
CDR3aa: CASSSPGSNTGELFF

d_gene: NA
abundance: few
j_gene: TRBJ1-2
v_gene: TRBV27
CDR3nt: TGTGCCAGCAGTTTTCGGGGGCAGTATGGCTACACCTTC
CDR3aa: CASSFRGQYGYTF

d_gene: TRBD2
abundance: NA
j_gene: TRBJ2-3
v_gene: TRBV7-2
CDR3nt: TGTGCCAGCAGTCAACTAGCGGGACGCACCAATACGCAGTATTTT
CDR3aa: CASSQLAGRTNTQYF

d_gene: NA
abundance: NA
j_gene: TRBJ2-3
v_gene: TRBV5-1
CDR3nt: TGCGCCAGCAGCTTGGTTGTACGGCGGGATCCCACGGATACGCAGTATTTT
CDR3aa: CASSLVVRRDPTDTQYF

d_gene: TRBD2
abundance: few
j_gene: TRBJ2-1
v_gene: TRBV5-1
CDR3nt: TGCGCCAGCAGCCCCGGGACTAGCGGATACAATGAGCAGTTCTTC
CDR3aa: CASSPGTSGYNEQFF

d_gene: NA
abundance: NA
j_gene: TRBJ2-5
v_gene: TRBV5-1
CDR3nt: TGCGCCAGCAGAGCGGACCCAGAGACCCAGTACTTC
CDR3aa: CASRADPETQYF

d_gene: TRBD1
abundance: NA
j_gene: TRBJ2-5
v_gene: TRBV23-1
CDR3nt: TGCGCCAGCAGCCCTGGACAGGGGCCTGAAGAGACCCAGTACTTC
CDR3aa: CASSPGQGPEETQYF

d_gene: NA
abundance: NA
j_gene: TRBJ1-1
v_gene: TRBV6-6
CDR3nt: TGTGCCAGCAGCCCCCAGGGTTACACTGAAGCTTTCTTT
CDR3aa: CASSPQGYTEAFF

d_gene: TRBD1
abundance: NA
j_gene: TRBJ2-2
v_gene: TRBV7-9
CDR3nt: TGTGCCAGCAGCCCATTGACAGGGATCACCGGGGAGCTGTTTTTT
CDR3aa: CASSPLTGITGELFF

d_gene: NA
abundance: NA
j_gene: TRBJ2-1
v_gene: TRBV5-1
CDR3nt: TGCGCCAGCAGCTGGGGACCAGGCGGGGATGAGCAGTTCTTC
CDR3aa: CASSWGPGGDEQFF

d_gene: TRBD2
abundance: NA
j_gene: TRBJ2-5
v_gene: TRBV7-3
CDR3nt: TGTGCCAGCAGCTTGGGGGGGCAAGAGACCCAGTACTTC
CDR3aa: CASSLGGQETQYF

d_gene: TRBD2
abundance: few
j_gene: TRBJ2-1
v_gene: TRBV5-1
CDR3nt: TGCGCCAGCAGCGGCGGACTAGCCCGCCATGAGCAGTTCTTC
CDR3aa: CASSGGLARHEQFF

d_gene: TRBD1
abundance: NA
j_gene: TRBJ2-7
v_gene: TRBV7-8
CDR3nt: TGTGCCAGCAGCTTCGGGACAGGGGTCACCTACGAGCAGTACTTC
CDR3aa: CASSFGTGVTYEQYF

d_gene: NA
abundance: NA
j_gene: TRBJ2-2
v_gene: TRBV4-2
CDR3nt: TGTGCCAGCAGCCAAGTTGGGACCGCGGGCGGGGAGCTGTTTTTT
CDR3aa: CASSQVGTAGGELFF

d_gene: NA
abundance: NA
j_gene: TRBJ2-5
v_gene: TRBV5-1
CDR3nt: TGCGCCAGCAGCAGTCCAGACGGAGAGACCCAGTACTTC
CDR3aa: CASSSPDGETQYF

d_gene: NA
abundance: NA
j_gene: TRBJ2-3
v_gene: TRBV15
CDR3nt: TGTGCCACCAGCGGGCCGGGGGGCGCCCTATCTAGCACAGATACGCAGTATTTT
CDR3aa: CATSGPGGALSSTDTQYF

d_gene: TRBD1
abundance: once
j_gene: TRBJ1-1
v_gene: TRBV6-5
CDR3nt: TGTGCCAGCAGTTACCTACTCCGGGACAGGAACACTGAAGCTTTCTTT
CDR3aa: CASSYLLRDRNTEAFF

d_gene: NA
abundance: NA
j_gene: TRBJ2-2
v_gene: TRBV7-3
CDR3nt: TGTGCCAGCAGCTTAAACCGTCCCCCCGGGGAGCTGTTTTTT
CDR3aa: CASSLNRPPGELFF

d_gene: TRBD1
abundance: NA
j_gene: TRBJ2-3
v_gene: TRBV29-1
CDR3nt: TGCAGCACGTCTGGGACAGGGAGCACAGATACGCAGTATTTT
CDR3aa: CSTSGTGSTDTQYF

d_gene: NA
abundance: NA
j_gene: TRBJ2-7
v_gene: TRBV20-1
CDR3nt: TGCAGTGCTACCCGACAGGACGAGCAGTACTTC
CDR3aa: CSATRQDEQYF

d_gene: NA
abundance: once
j_gene: TRBJ2-7
v_gene: TRBV7-3
CDR3nt: TGTGCCAGCAGCTTAACAGGTGGCGAGCAGTACTTC
CDR3aa: CASSLTGGEQYF

d_gene: NA
abundance: NA
j_gene: TRBJ2-1
v_gene: TRBV9
CDR3nt: TGTGCCAGCAGCCGGACCAACCTCGAATACAATGAGCAGTTCTTC
CDR3aa: CASSRTNLEYNEQFF

d_gene: NA
abundance: NA
j_gene: TRBJ1-3
v_gene: TRBV10-1
CDR3nt: TGCGCCAGGGGGTGGGAGGGCCCTCTCTCTGGAAACACCATATATTTT
CDR3aa: CARGWEGPLSGNTIYF

d_gene: NA
abundance: NA
j_gene: TRBJ2-5
v_gene: TRBV5-4
CDR3nt: TGTGCCAGCAGCATCAAAGAGACCCAGTACTTC
CDR3aa: CASSIKETQYF

d_gene: NA
abundance: NA
j_gene: TRBJ2-6
v_gene: TRBV9
CDR3nt: TGTGCCAGCAGCGTAGCGGGGACTGGGGCCAACGTCCTGACTTTC
CDR3aa: CASSVAGTGANVLTF

d_gene: TRBD1
abundance: NA
j_gene: TRBJ2-7
v_gene: TRBV27
CDR3nt: TGTGCCAGCAGTCCCCGGACAGGGTCGTACGAGCAGTACTTC
CDR3aa: CASSPRTGSYEQYF

d_gene: TRBD1
abundance: once
j_gene: TRBJ2-5
v_gene: TRBV5-1
CDR3nt: TGCGCCAGCAGCTTGGGGGACAGGGTGGTAAAGACCCAGTACTTC
CDR3aa: CASSLGDRVVKTQYF

d_gene: NA
abundance: few
j_gene: TRBJ1-2
v_gene: TRBV30
CDR3nt: TGTGCCTGGAGTGACAAGGCCTATGGCTACACCTTC
CDR3aa: CAWSDKAYGYTF

d_gene: NA
abundance: once
j_gene: TRBJ2-1
v_gene: TRBV7-9
CDR3nt: TGTGCCAGCGGGACATTCAATGAGCAGTTCTTC
CDR3aa: CASGTFNEQFF

d_gene: NA
abundance: few
j_gene: TRBJ1-5
v_gene: TRBV28
CDR3nt: TGTGCCAGCACCGGGACACCTAATAGCAATCAGCCCCAGCATTTT
CDR3aa: CASTGTPNSNQPQHF

d_gene: TRBD1
abundance: NA
j_gene: TRBJ1-4
v_gene: TRBV5-1
CDR3nt: TGCGCCAGCAGCTTCGATGTGGGGACAGCCAGTGAAAAACTGTTTTTT
CDR3aa: CASSFDVGTASEKLFF

d_gene: TRBD1
abundance: once
j_gene: TRBJ1-1
v_gene: TRBV9
CDR3nt: TGTGCCAGCAGCGGAGGGGGCGAAGCTTTCTTT
CDR3aa: CASSGGGEAFF

d_gene: TRBD1
abundance: NA
j_gene: TRBJ2-7
v_gene: TRBV9
CDR3nt: TGTGCCAGCAGCGTAGGGGACAGGGCCTCCTACGAGCAGTACTTC
CDR3aa: CASSVGDRASYEQYF

d_gene: NA
abundance: few
j_gene: TRBJ2-5
v_gene: TRBV6-1
CDR3nt: TGTGCCAGCAGCCGACAGGACCAAGAGACCCAGTACTTC
CDR3aa: CASSRQDQETQYF

d_gene: NA
abundance: NA
j_gene: TRBJ1-1
v_gene: TRBV7-8
CDR3nt: TGTGCCAGCAGCCCGAGGGCGAACACTGAAGCTTTCTTT
CDR3aa: CASSPRANTEAFF

d_gene: NA
abundance: NA
j_gene: TRBJ1-2
v_gene: TRBV28
CDR3nt: TGTGCCAGCAGTTCGGGCCCATATGGCTACACCTTC
CDR3aa: CASSSGPYGYTF

d_gene: NA
abundance: NA
j_gene: TRBJ2-7
v_gene: TRBV5-6
CDR3nt: TGTGCCAGCAGCTTGCGAGGTAAAGCCATCTACGAGCAGTACTTC
CDR3aa: CASSLRGKAIYEQYF

d_gene: TRBD1
abundance: NA
j_gene: TRBJ1-1
v_gene: TRBV27
CDR3nt: TGTGCCAGTAAGTGGACAGGGGAAACTGAAGCTTTCTTT
CDR3aa: CASKWTGETEAFF

d_gene: TRBD2
abundance: once
j_gene: TRBJ2-1
v_gene: TRBV6-6
CDR3nt: TGTGCCAGCAGTTCTTTCACTAGCGGGAGAAACAATGAGCAGTTCTTC
CDR3aa: CASSSFTSGRNNEQFF

d_gene: TRBD1
abundance: NA
j_gene: TRBJ2-1
v_gene: TRBV14
CDR3nt: TGTGCCAGCAGCCAAGATCTGGCAGGGGGCACGATCTTC
CDR3aa: CASSQDLAGGTIF

d_gene: NA
abundance: NA
j_gene: TRBJ2-7
v_gene: TRBV2
CDR3nt: TGTGCCAGCGCGACGGGGATCTACGAGCAGTACTTC
CDR3aa: CASATGIYEQYF

d_gene: TRBD1
abundance: NA
j_gene: TRBJ1-3
v_gene: TRBV13
CDR3nt: TGTGCCAGCAGCCTTCGACAGGGTACGAACACCATATATTTT
CDR3aa: CASSLRQGTNTIYF

d_gene: NA
abundance: once
j_gene: TRBJ2-2
v_gene: TRBV4-1
CDR3nt: TGCGCCAGCAGCCAAGAGGGGGGCGGGGCGAACACCGGGGAGCTGTTTTTT
CDR3aa: CASSQEGGGANTGELFF

d_gene: NA
abundance: NA
j_gene: TRBJ2-7
v_gene: TRBV11-2
CDR3nt: TGTGCCAGCAGCTCTTCCCCCGGGAGAAGCTCCTACGAGCAGTACTTC
CDR3aa: CASSSSPGRSSYEQYF

d_gene: TRBD2
abundance: NA
j_gene: TRBJ2-1
v_gene: TRBV5-1
CDR3nt: TGCGCCAGCAGCTTGGGGGACTGGGCGGGAGGCGCCTACAATGAGCAGTTCTTC
CDR3aa: CASSLGDWAGGAYNEQFF

d_gene: TRBD1
abundance: NA
j_gene: TRBJ2-7
v_gene: TRBV19
CDR3nt: TGTGCCAGTAAACAGGACAGGTACTCCTACGAGCAGTACTTC
CDR3aa: CASKQDRYSYEQYF

d_gene: TRBD1
abundance: NA
j_gene: TRBJ2-5
v_gene: TRBV2
CDR3nt: TGTGCCAGCAGTGGGTCAGGGGGACAAGAGACCCAGTACTTC
CDR3aa: CASSGSGGQETQYF

d_gene: NA
abundance: NA
j_gene: TRBJ2-5
v_gene: TRBV5-6
CDR3nt: TGTGCCAGCAGGCCAAGAGGCCGTGAGGAGACCCAGTACTTC
CDR3aa: CASRPRGREETQYF

d_gene: NA
abundance: NA
j_gene: TRBJ2-7
v_gene: TRBV4-3
CDR3nt: TGCGCCAGCAGCCAAGGGCGGGACCACAGCTACGAGCAGTACTTC
CDR3aa: CASSQGRDHSYEQYF

d_gene: TRBD1
abundance: NA
j_gene: TRBJ2-7
v_gene: TRBV5-1
CDR3nt: TGCGCCAGCGGGGTTACAGGGGACTACGAGCAGTACTTC
CDR3aa: CASGVTGDYEQYF

d_gene: NA
abundance: NA
j_gene: TRBJ1-1
v_gene: TRBV6-6
CDR3nt: TGTGCCAGCAGCCTGGGGGGGGCGAACACTGAAGCTTTCTTT
CDR3aa: CASSLGGANTEAFF

d_gene: NA
abundance: NA
j_gene: TRBJ2-5
v_gene: TRBV7-3
CDR3nt: TGTGCCAGCAGCTTAACTTTGGGACCCCCTAAAGAGACCCAGTACTTC
CDR3aa: CASSLTLGPPKETQYF